This T cell receptor beta chain was obtained from a study of blood T cell repertoires in COVID-19. The overall study: T cells, B-cell-depleted T cells, or PBMCs supplied cDNA or gDNA.

The table lists this clone with a few counts. This CDR3 comprises 13 residues. Trimming cost V 2 bases and J 3 bases, with 5 bases left between them. Germline-derived CDR1 and CDR2 are MNHNS and SASEGT. Repertoires were generated with immunoSEQ multiplex PCR, while TCRdb's copy carries only in-frame clones and drops some. The data hold about 58,000 clones, with more than 60% observed a single time. This clonotype originated in a human donor in a cohort sampled during active COVID-19. The sequenced sample was peripheral blood. V is TRBV6-1 and J is TRBJ1-5; D uncertain. The chain's CDR3 is CASSESLNQPQHF. DNA of the CDR3: TGTGCCAGCAGTGAAAGCCTCAATCAGCCCCAGCATTTT.